This paragraph covers one TCR beta chain sequence. The antigen remains undetermined. Sampling of blood occurred at baseline, cycle 4 day 1, and cycle 7 day 1. These data belong to a study of OX40 agonist ivuxolimab in advanced cancers. Study-wide context: Ivuxolimab is an agonistic anti-OX40 (CD134) antibody, and patients were treated with it. The patients received ivuxolimab by intravenous route every 2 weeks at 0.01 to 10 mg/kg. Study conclusions and caveats: In general, CD8+ T cells held more expanded clones than CD4+ did, on average.

Germline lookup yields CDR1 MNHEY and CDR2 SMNVEV (reference sequence). Deletions cut 1 base from V and 9 bases from J, with 15 bases between. CDR3 length: 14 amino acids. Data came from immunoSEQ multiplex PCR; TCRdb stores just in-frame clones and leaves some out. The sample gives 70,000 or so clones, around 90% of which show up once; roughly 0.9% is in the top ten. The TCR was taken from an adult with an advanced solid tumor such as melanoma, head and neck, liver or kidney cancer. This material consisted of CD4+ or CD8+ T cells sorted from blood, taken in a trial of the OX40 agonist ivuxolimab. V and J are TRBV27 and TRBJ2-5; tentatively, D is TRBD1 or TRBD2 (6 bases each). The CDR3 region is CASSLYEGRGAQYF. The CDR3 DNA follows: TGTGCCAGCAGTTTATACGAGGGAAGGGGGGCCCAGTACTTC.